The T cell receptor beta chain described here comes from a study of cytomegalovirus exposure and HLA in healthy donors. Overall study findings and caveats: Specificity for CMV antigens was confirmed in vitro for a few of the CMV-associated chains. Later on, analysis showed that most CMV-associated TCR beta chains appeared to be HLA-restricted. For most subjects, TCR beta sequences were reported to predict HLA-A and HLA-B alleles with accuracy. Relative to the roughly 690-donor mean, N-insertions were reportedly fewer in an Asian-associated ancestry cluster in a later analysis.

From germline, CDR1 is GTSNPN and CDR2 SVGIG (reference sequence). This CDR3 comprises 17 residues. Deletions cut 0 bases from V and 4 bases from J, with 19 bases between. The PCR made use of 60 Vbeta and 13 Jbeta primers. Assay: immunoSEQ multiplex PCR; the TCRdb copy retains only in-frame clones and omits some. The sample has 70,000 to 95,000 clones, more than 70% seen once. To note about this clone: Antigen: not known.

Sequencing was carried out using PBMCs. The sequence was obtained from a man aged 40-55 years in good health and CMV-seronegative. This chain connects TRBV30 to TRBJ2-1; D not certain. As DNA, the CDR3 is TGTGCCTGGAGTGTACCCCTTCCGGGTACCTCTTACAATGAGCAGTTCTTC. Translated, it gives CAWSVPLPGTSYNEQFF.